One sample yielded the 7 T cell receptor beta chains listed below, sequenced in a study of blood T cell repertoires in COVID-19. TCRdb keeps only in-frame clones here, not all; method: immunoSEQ multiplex PCR. The repertoire consists of around 71,000 clones, with approximately 85% occurring once and the leading ten covering roughly 5.5%. The sequenced sample was peripheral blood. These receptors came from an elderly man with acute or convalescent COVID-19.

The J gene is TRBJ2-2, the V gene TRBV27, with 10 bases lining up with TRBD2. Germline V gene lookup returns CDR1 MNHEY and CDR2 SMNVEV (reference sequence). The CDR3 is 20 residues long. V shed 3 bases and J 5 bases; nucleotides not matched to a gene: 18. The CDR3 DNA reads as TGTGCCAGCAGTTTGGGCGCAGGTCAGCGGGAGGGCCGAGGAACCGGGGAGCTGTTTTTT. The encoded protein is CASSLGAGQREGRGTGELFF.

The gene calls are TRBV7-8 and TRBJ1-6; D unresolved. Trimming took 5 bases from V and 8 from J, leaving 16 bases between them. CDR1 is SGHVS and CDR2 is FQNEAQ in the germline V gene. The CDR3 covers 15 residues. The CDR3 coding sequence is TGTGCCAGCAGCAACAATCGCCCCGGAGATTCACCCCTCCACTTT. Encoded protein: CASSNNRPGDSPLHF. The full variable domain, its missing parts supplied by reference TRBV7-8 and TRBJ1-6, is GAGVSQSPRYKVAKRGQDVALRCDPISGHVSLFWYQQALGQGPEFLTYFQNEAQLDKSGLPSDRFFAERPEGSVSTLKIQRTQQEDSAVYLCASSNNRPGDSPLHFGNGTRLTVT.

This rearrangement joins TRBV5-1 to TRBJ1-2, with 11 bases lining up with TRBD1. In germline, CDR1 is SGHRS, CDR2 YFSETQ. J was trimmed by 7 bases and V by 4 bases; bases with no gene match: 9. This CDR3 has 15 residues. The CDR3 DNA reads as TGCGCCAGCAGCATCCTTCCGGGACAGGGGGGTGGCTACACCTTC. Translation: CASSILPGQGGGYTF.

The gene calls are TRBV2 and TRBJ2-3, with 11 bases fitting TRBD2. Germline assignment: CDR1 SNHLY and CDR2 FYNNEI. Unmatched junction bases numbered 11, after V lost 11 bases and J lost 7 bases. The CDR3 is 14 amino acids. The CDR3 protein is CAGMIAGGPNTQYF. The CDR3 DNA sequence: TGTGCCGGGATGATAGCGGGGGGGCCGAATACGCAGTATTTT.

The chain carries TRBV27 and TRBJ1-4, with 7 bases identical to TRBD1. Germline V gives CDR1 MNHEY, CDR2 SMNVEV (reference sequence). CDR3 length: 12 residues. The V segment lost 4 bases and the J segment 8 bases; nucleotides outside the gene matches: 1. The DNA of the CDR3 is TGTGCCAGCAGTTACAGGGGAGAAAAACTGTTTTTT. Amino acid sequence: CASSYRGEKLFF.

This clone was seen a single time. CDR3 in amino acids: CASSPTDRAYGYTF. CDR3 nucleotides: TGTGCCAGCAGTCCGACGGACAGGGCCTATGGCTACACCTTC. The chain recombines TRBV6-6 with TRBJ1-2; 8 nucleotides agree with TRBD1. Germline V lookup: CDR1 MNHNY, CDR2 SVGAGI (reference sequence). The CDR3 length is 14 residues. J gave up 4 bases and V 5 bases, and 6 bases lay outside the gene matches.

V usage is TRBV6-5 and J usage is TRBJ1-1, with D maybe TRBD1 (6 bases). The V and J ends lost 6 bases and 6 bases respectively, with 11 bases between them. The CDR3 spans 12 residues. Germline loops: CDR1 MNHEY, CDR2 SVGAGI. Here the CDR3 reads CASSQQGAEAFF. DNA of the CDR3: TGTGCCAGCAGCCAACAGGGAGCTGAAGCTTTCTTT.